A single sample is the source of the 20 T cell receptor beta chains below, sequenced in a study of T cells after yellow fever vaccination (dated by TCRdb to between 2017 and 2020). Library construction relied on 5' RACE. The data were produced on an Illumina HiSeq 2500. Using fastp at Q25 and MiXCR, TCRdb reprocessed the public reads and kept productive beta chains. Rows are unified per CDR3 protein, each entry keeping the most common DNA and genes. In all, the sample holds some 320,000 distinct CDR3 sequences, and about 9.5% of those were seen once. In total, the top ten clones hold around 17% of the sample. The meaning of the sample's treatment or condition label: live attenuated yellow fever vaccine strain. This material consisted of PBMCs, taken on the day of the first yellow fever vaccination. The source is a man between 18 and 29 years old who received the YFV17D yellow fever vaccine.

Details on this clonotype: A much larger clone is a single base away; this may be a read error. V gene TRBV6-5 combines with J gene TRBJ2-3, with D unclear. The CDR3 totals 14 residues. V was trimmed by 0 bases and J by 5 bases, leaving 9 bases between them. Germline CDR1 and CDR2: MNHEY and SVGAGI. The CDR3 protein is CASSYSPRVDTQYF. The DNA of the CDR3 is TGTGCCAGCAGTTACTCGCCCCGGGTAGATACGCAGTATTTT.

This clonotype has at least ten counts. The rearrangement joins TRBV27 to TRBJ2-7; D gene unclear. V was cut by 3 bases and J by 5 bases, with 14 bases left in between. Germline V gene data show CDR1 as MNHEY and CDR2 as SMNVEV (reference sequence). The CDR3 runs 14 residues. As DNA, the CDR3 is TGTGCCAGCAGTTTTCAGGTTCTTGGTGACGAGCAGTACTTC. This encodes CASSFQVLGDEQYF.

The V and J genes are TRBV7-6 and TRBJ2-1; 9 bases align to TRBD1. Losses at the gene ends were 4 bases for V and 2 bases for J; bases not matched to a gene: 12. CDR3 length equals 18 residues. Germline CDR1 is SGHVS and CDR2 is FNYEAQ. The CDR3 DNA follows: TGTGCCAGCAGCTCCACAGAAGGACAGGGGAGGACCTACAATGAGCAGTTCTTC. This translates into CASSSTEGQGRTYNEQFF. Together with reference TRBV7-6 and TRBJ2-1, the CDR3 gives the full variable domain: GAGVSQSPRYKVTKRGQDVALRCDPISGHVSLYWYRQALGQGPEFLTYFNYEAQQDKSGLPNDRFSAERPEGSISTLTIQRTEQRDSAMYRCASSSTEGQGRTYNEQFFGPGTRLTVL.

This clonotype was observed many times. The chain couples TRBV5-1 to TRBJ1-1; the D is unclear. Germline V gives CDR1 SGHRS, CDR2 YFSETQ. Deletions cut 0 bases from V and 0 bases from J, with 6 bases between. The CDR3 runs 14 residues. The CDR3 DNA sequence: TGCGCCAGCAGCTTGGAAGCTATGAACACTGAAGCTTTCTTT. This encodes CASSLEAMNTEAFF.

The chain carries TRBV29-1 and TRBJ2-3; D might be TRBD1 (7 bases). V lost 6 bases to trimming and J lost 2 bases, with 12 bases between them. The CDR3 is 13 residues long. The germline V gene has CDR1 SQVTM and CDR2 ANQGSEA. The CDR3: CSVDREVTDTQYF. Written as DNA, the CDR3 is TGCAGCGTCGACAGGGAGGTCACAGATACGCAGTATTTT.

The chain has TRBV4-3 and TRBJ2-1, with D possibly called TRBD1 or TRBD2 (5 bases each). Trimming stripped 6 bases from V and 4 bases from J, with 16 bases between. The CDR3 contains 15 residues. Germline V gene sequence: CDR1 LGHNA, CDR2 YSLEER. The CDR3 sequence: CASRPGTSKYNEQFF. The DNA for the CDR3 is TGCGCCAGCAGACCCGGGACGTCAAAGTACAATGAGCAGTTCTTC.

The table lists this clonotype with a few counts. This rearrangement joins TRBV2 to TRBJ1-2, with D uncertain. Trimming stripped 1 base from V and 3 bases from J, with 12 bases between. CDR3 size: 15 residues. Germline V gene sequence: CDR1 SNHLY, CDR2 FYNNEI. The CDR3 sequence: CASSEDWKADYGYTF. The CDR3 nucleotides read TGTGCCAGCAGTGAAGATTGGAAGGCCGACTATGGCTACACCTTC. The complete variable domain, with remaining parts taken from reference TRBV2 and TRBJ1-2, reads EPEVTQTPSHQVTQMGQEVILRCVPISNHLYFYWYRQILGQKVEFLVSFYNNEISEKSEIFDDQFSVERPDGSNFTLKIRSTKLEDSAMYFCASSEDWKADYGYTFGSGTRLTVV.

At least ten counts were recorded for this clonotype. The chain couples TRBV6-6 to TRBJ1-3; D ambiguous. The V end was cut by 8 bases, the J end by 0 bases, with 5 bases between. The CDR3 has 12 residues. Germline V gene lookup returns CDR1 MNHNY and CDR2 SVGAGI (reference sequence). The CDR3 sequence is CASGYSGNTIYF. The CDR3 DNA is TGTGCCAGCGGCTACTCTGGAAACACCATATATTTT.

This clonotype was observed a few times. The chain couples TRBV2 to TRBJ2-1; the match to TRBD2 covers 9 bases. J gave up 4 bases and V 6 bases, and 4 bases lay outside the gene matches. There are 14 residues in the CDR3. Germline lookup yields CDR1 SNHLY and CDR2 FYNNEI. The CDR3 is CASRAAGGYNEQFF. CDR3 DNA sequence: TGTGCCAGCAGGGCAGCGGGGGGATACAATGAGCAGTTCTTC.

This clonotype came up many times. The chain employs TRBV3-1 and TRBJ1-2; no clear D gene. Trimming cost V 1 base and J 0 bases, with 12 bases left between them. CDR1 LGHDT and CDR2 YNNKEL come from the germline V gene (reference sequence). The CDR3 loop spans 16 amino acids. The CDR3 sequence is CASSQVFSVANYGYTF. CDR3 in DNA: TGTGCCAGCAGCCAAGTTTTCTCGGTAGCTAACTATGGCTACACCTTC.

This clonotype was detected many times. The chain uses TRBV18 and TRBJ2-2, with 8 bases fitting TRBD1. The germline V gene has CDR1 KGHSH and CDR2 LQKENI. With V trimmed by 2 bases and J by 6 bases, 2 bases remained unmatched. The CDR3 totals 14 residues. CDR3 DNA sequence: TGTGCCAGCTCACCAGGACAGGGCTCCGGGGAGCTGTTTTTT. Translation: CASSPGQGSGELFF.

This clonotype was seen a few times. The chain combines TRBV4-3 with TRBJ2-5; D possibly corresponds to TRBD1 (5 bases). The germline gives CDR1 LGHNA, CDR2 YSLEER. Trimming removed 6 bases from V and 5 bases from J, with 13 bases in between. This CDR3 has 13 amino acids. CDR3 DNA sequence: TGCGCCAGCAGGTCTGCAGGGCAGGAGACCCAGTACTTC. The encoded protein is CASRSAGQETQYF.

The chain carries TRBV4-3 and TRBJ2-2, with 7 bases that match TRBD1. Unmatched junction bases numbered 6, after V lost 0 bases and J lost 5 bases. The CDR3 covers 16 residues. Germline CDR1 reads LGHNA; CDR2 reads YSLEER. The CDR3 bases are TGCGCCAGCAGCCAAGATCAGGGCAGGGGGACCGGGGAGCTGTTTTTT. Encoded protein: CASSQDQGRGTGELFF.

The chain has TRBV7-8 and TRBJ2-3; D possibly corresponds to TRBD2 (5 bases). This CDR3 has 14 residues. Germline assignment: CDR1 SGHVS and CDR2 FQNEAQ. V was pared by 4 bases and J by 1 base, with 9 bases between. The CDR3 region is CASSSLGGTDTQYF. The CDR3 DNA is TGTGCCAGCAGCTCCCTCGGGGGCACAGATACGCAGTATTTT.

With respect to this clonotype: One end of the junction is discordant with germline, which a read error may explain. This sequence joins TRBV5-4 and TRBJ1-3; D is unresolved. Germline lookup yields CDR1 SGHNT and CDR2 YYREEE (reference sequence). CDR3 length: 13 amino acids. CDR3 DNA sequence: TGTGCCAGCAGCTTGGGGGCTGGAAACACCAAATATTTT. Protein sequence: CASSLGAGNTKYF. The full variable domain, with the rest looked up from reference TRBV5-4 and TRBJ1-3, is ETGVTQSPTHLIKTRGQQVTLRCSSQSGHNTVSWYQQALGQGPQFIFQYYREEENGRGNFPPRFSGLQFPNYSSELNVNALELDDSALYLCASSLGAGNTKYFGEGSWLTVV.

This clonotype was recorded many times. The chain couples TRBV12-3 or TRBV12-4 to TRBJ1-2; tentatively, D is TRBD1 (5 bases). V was trimmed by 2 bases and J by 3 bases, leaving 10 bases between them. CDR3 length: 14 residues. CDR3 bases: TGTGCCAGCAGTTTATCAGGGATGGACTATGGCTACACCTTC. Its translation: CASSLSGMDYGYTF.

The J gene is TRBJ2-2, the V gene TRBV10-3; tentative D call: TRBD2 (6 bases). Per the germline V gene, CDR1 is ENHRY and CDR2 is SYGVKD. Trimming removed 3 bases from V and 4 bases from J, with 15 bases in between. CDR3 length: 16 amino acids. DNA of the CDR3: TGTGCCATCAGTGAACCTTTGGGACTGGCCACCGGGGAGCTGTTTTTT. Protein sequence: CAISEPLGLATGELFF.

This clonotype was observed a few times. The CDR3 bases are TGTGCCAGCAGCCGCGGACAGACTAATGAAAAACTGTTTTTT. It specifies CASSRGQTNEKLFF. The chain has TRBV5-4 and TRBJ1-4; possibly TRBD1 for D (6 bases). This CDR3 is built from 14 residues. Germline V gene data show CDR1 as SGHNT and CDR2 as YYREEE (reference sequence). Trimming stripped 4 bases from V and 2 bases from J, with 9 bases between.

This chain connects TRBV6-1 to TRBJ2-5; 9 positions agree with TRBD1. The germline V gene has CDR1 MNHNS and CDR2 SASEGT. The trim removed 4 bases at V and 5 bases at J, leaving 8 bases unmatched. CDR3 length equals 15 residues. The CDR3, as DNA: TGTGCCAGCAGTGCAGCACAGGGGGCTAGGGAGACCCAGTACTTC. Amino acids: CASSAAQGARETQYF.

This clonotype was detected only a few times. The chain is built from TRBV20-1 and TRBJ2-2; D is uncertain. V lost 5 bases, J lost 0 bases, and 13 bases lay in between. The length of the CDR3 is 15 residues. Germline CDR1 reads DFQATT; CDR2 reads SNEGSKA (reference sequence). DNA of the CDR3: TGCAGTGCTGTTTACAGCATCGCGAACACCGGGGAGCTGTTTTTT. Translating it yields CSAVYSIANTGELFF.